This TCR beta chain is drawn from a study of cytomegalovirus exposure and HLA in healthy donors. V lost 7 bases, J lost 8 bases, and 8 bases stayed unmatched. The V gene's germline CDR1 is SQVTM and CDR2 ANQGSEA. The CDR3 covers 13 residues. In regard to this clone: The antigen is unknown.

The PCR had 60 Vbeta and 13 Jbeta primers. Generated by immunoSEQ multiplex PCR, the TCRdb table keeps only in-frame clones and is missing some. The repertoire consists of roughly 110,000 clones, with over 75% occurring once and the leading ten covering more than 3%. Study findings and constraints: After further analysis at a later stage, 17,000 or so TCR beta sequences were associated with HLA alleles at 0.05 false discovery rate. The authors excluded some V segments, including TRBV6-2 and TRBV6-3, as indistinguishable. Later analysis revealed greater clonal expansion in HLA-associated TCR beta chains than in equally common others.

Input material: PBMCs. V is TRBV29-1 and J is TRBJ1-4; 9 bases match TRBD1. The sequence came from a man between 60 and 70 years old in good health and CMV-seronegative. The CDR3 DNA sequence: TGCAGCGCCACCGGGACAGGGAACGAAAAACTGTTTTTT. Translation gives CSATGTGNEKLFF.